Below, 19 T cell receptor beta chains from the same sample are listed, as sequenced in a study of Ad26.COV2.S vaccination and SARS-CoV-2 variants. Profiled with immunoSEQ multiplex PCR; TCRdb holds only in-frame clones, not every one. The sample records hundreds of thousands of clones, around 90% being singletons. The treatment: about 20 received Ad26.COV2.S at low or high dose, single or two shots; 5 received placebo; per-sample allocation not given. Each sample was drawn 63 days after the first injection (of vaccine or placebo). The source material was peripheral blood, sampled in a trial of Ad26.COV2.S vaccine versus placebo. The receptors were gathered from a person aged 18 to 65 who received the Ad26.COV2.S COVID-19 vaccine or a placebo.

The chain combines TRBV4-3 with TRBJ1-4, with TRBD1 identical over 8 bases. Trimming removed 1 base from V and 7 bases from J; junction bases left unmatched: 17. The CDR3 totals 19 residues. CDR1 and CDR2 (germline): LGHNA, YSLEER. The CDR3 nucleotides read TGCGCCAGCAGCCAAGCTGTAGTGTTGGGTCAGGGGGCTTTTGAAAAACTGTTTTTT. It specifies CASSQAVVLGQGAFEKLFF.

The CDR3 is CASSPDHQVRGTEAFF. The CDR3 DNA is TGTGCCAGCAGCCCCGACCACCAGGTACGGGGCACTGAAGCTTTCTTT. The chain joins TRBV5-4 to TRBJ1-1; D not resolved. With 4 bases removed from V and 4 bases from J, the gap between germline ends came to 20 bases. The germline CDR1 and CDR2 sequences are SGHNT and YYREEE (reference sequence). This CDR3 is 16 amino acids long.

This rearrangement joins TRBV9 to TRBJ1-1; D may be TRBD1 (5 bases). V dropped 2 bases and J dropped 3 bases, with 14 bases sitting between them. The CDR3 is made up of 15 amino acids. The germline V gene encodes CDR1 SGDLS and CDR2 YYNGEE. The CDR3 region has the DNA TGTGCCAGCAGCGTTCAAGGGGTCGGGGACACTGAAGCTTTCTTT. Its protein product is CASSVQGVGDTEAFF.

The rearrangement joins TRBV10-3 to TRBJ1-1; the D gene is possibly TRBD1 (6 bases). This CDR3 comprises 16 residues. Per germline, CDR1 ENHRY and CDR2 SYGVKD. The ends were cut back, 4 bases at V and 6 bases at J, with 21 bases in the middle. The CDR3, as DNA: TGTGCCATCAGTGCCAGGGAAAGGGGGAGCGGCCCTGAAGCTTTCTTT. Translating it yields CAISARERGSGPEAFF.

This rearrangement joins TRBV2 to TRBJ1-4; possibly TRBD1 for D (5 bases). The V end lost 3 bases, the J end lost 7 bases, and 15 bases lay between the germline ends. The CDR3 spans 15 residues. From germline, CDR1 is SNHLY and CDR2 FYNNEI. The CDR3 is CASSDPGLRSEKLFF. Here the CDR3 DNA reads TGTGCCAGCAGTGACCCGGGACTCCGCAGTGAAAAACTGTTTTTT.

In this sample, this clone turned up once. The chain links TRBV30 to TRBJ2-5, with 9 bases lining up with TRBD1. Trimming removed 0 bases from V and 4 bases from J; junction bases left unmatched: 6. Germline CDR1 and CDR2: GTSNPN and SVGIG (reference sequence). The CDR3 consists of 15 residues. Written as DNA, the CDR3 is TGTGCCTGGAGTGTGACAGGGGGGTTGAGAGAGACCCAGTACTTC. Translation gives CAWSVTGGLRETQYF.

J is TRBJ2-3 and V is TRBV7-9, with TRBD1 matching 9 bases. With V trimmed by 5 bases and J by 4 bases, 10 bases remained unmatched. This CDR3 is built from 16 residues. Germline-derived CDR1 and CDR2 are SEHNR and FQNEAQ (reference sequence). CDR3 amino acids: CASSPDWDRAADTQYF. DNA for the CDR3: TGTGCCAGCAGCCCCGACTGGGACAGGGCAGCAGATACGCAGTATTTT.

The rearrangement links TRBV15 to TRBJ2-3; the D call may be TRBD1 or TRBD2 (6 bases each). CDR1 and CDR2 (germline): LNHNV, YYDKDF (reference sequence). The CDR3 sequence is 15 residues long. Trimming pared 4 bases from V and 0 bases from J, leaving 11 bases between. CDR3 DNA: TGTGCCACCAGCATGCCGGGGGCTAGCACAGATACGCAGTATTTT. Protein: CATSMPGASTDTQYF.

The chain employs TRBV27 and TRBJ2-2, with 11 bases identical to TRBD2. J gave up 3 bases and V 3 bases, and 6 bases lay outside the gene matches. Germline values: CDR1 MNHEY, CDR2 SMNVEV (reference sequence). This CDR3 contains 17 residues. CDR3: CASSFLLAGGYTGELFF. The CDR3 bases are TGTGCCAGCAGTTTCCTCCTAGCGGGAGGTTACACCGGGGAGCTGTTTTTT.

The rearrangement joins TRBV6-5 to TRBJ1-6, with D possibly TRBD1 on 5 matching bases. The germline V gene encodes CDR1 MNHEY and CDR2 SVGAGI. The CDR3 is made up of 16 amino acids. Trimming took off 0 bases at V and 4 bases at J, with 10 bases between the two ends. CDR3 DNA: TGTGCCAGCAGTTACTCACAGGACCTTTATAATTCACCCCTCCACTTT. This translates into CASSYSQDLYNSPLHF.

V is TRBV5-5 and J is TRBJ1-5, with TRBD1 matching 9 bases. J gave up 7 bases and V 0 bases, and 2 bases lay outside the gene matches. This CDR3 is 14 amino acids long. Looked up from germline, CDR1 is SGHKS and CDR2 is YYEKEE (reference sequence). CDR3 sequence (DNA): TGTGCCAGCAGCTTGGGGACAGGGGAGCAGCCCCAGCATTTT. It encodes CASSLGTGEQPQHF.

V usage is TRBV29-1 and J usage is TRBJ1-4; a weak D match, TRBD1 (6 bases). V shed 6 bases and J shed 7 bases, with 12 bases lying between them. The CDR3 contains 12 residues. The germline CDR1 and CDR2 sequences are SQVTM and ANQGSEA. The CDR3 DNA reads TGCAGCGTCGGCGAGGGGGGTGAAAAACTGTTTTTT. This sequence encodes CSVGEGGEKLFF.

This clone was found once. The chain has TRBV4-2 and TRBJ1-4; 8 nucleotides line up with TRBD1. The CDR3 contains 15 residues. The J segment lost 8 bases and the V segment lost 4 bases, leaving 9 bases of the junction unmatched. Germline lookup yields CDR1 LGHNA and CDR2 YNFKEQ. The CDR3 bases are TGTGCCAGCAGCCCACAGGGGGATGGTCGGGAAAAACTGTTTTTT. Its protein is CASSPQGDGREKLFF.

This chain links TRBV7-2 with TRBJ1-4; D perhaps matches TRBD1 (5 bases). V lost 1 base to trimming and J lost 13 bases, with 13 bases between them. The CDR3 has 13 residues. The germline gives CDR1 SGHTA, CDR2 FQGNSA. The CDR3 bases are TGTGCCAGCAGCTTAGGTCCGGGGCTTTCACTGTTTTTT. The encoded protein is CASSLGPGLSLFF. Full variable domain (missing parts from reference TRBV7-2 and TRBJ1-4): GAGVSQSPSNKVTEKGKDVELRCDPISGHTALYWYRQSLGQGLEFLIYFQGNSAPDKSGLPSDRFSAERTGGSVSTLTIQRTQQEDSAVYLCASSLGPGLSLFFGSGTQLSVL.

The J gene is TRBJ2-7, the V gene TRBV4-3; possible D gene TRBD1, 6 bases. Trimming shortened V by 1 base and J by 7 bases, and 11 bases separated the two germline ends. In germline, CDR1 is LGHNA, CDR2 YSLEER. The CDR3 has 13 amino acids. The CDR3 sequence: CASSQGPRGEQYF. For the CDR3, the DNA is TGCGCCAGCAGCCAAGGCCCTAGGGGGGAGCAGTACTTC.

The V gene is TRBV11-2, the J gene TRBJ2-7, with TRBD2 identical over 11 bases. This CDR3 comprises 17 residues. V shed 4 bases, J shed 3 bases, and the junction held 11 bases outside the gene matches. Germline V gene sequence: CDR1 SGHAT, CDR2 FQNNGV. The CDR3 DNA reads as TGTGCCAGCAGCTCTGGACCCCCCGGGACTAGCGGCTACGAGCAGTACTTC. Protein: CASSSGPPGTSGYEQYF.

DNA of the CDR3: TGTGCCATCAGTGTTTTACCGGGACAGTGGAGCTCCTACGAGCAGTACTTC. It is translated as CAISVLPGQWSSYEQYF. V and J are TRBV10-3 and TRBJ2-7; 7 bases are a match to TRBD1. The germline V gene encodes CDR1 ENHRY and CDR2 SYGVKD. J lost 0 bases, V lost 4 bases, and 12 bases had no gene match. The CDR3 is 17 amino acids.

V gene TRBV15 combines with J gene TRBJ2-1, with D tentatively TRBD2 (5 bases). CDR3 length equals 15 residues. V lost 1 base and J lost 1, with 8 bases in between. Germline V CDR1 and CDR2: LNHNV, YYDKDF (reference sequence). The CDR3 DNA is TGTGCCACCAGCAGAGTGCTAGCTTCCTACAATGAGCAGTTCTTC. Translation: CATSRVLASYNEQFF.

The CDR3 loop is CASSPPGRVAANEKLFF. CDR3 sequence (DNA): TGTGCCAGCTCACCACCGGGCAGGGTCGCCGCTAATGAAAAACTGTTTTTT. This chain uses TRBV18 with TRBJ1-4, with a tentative D call TRBD1 (5 bases). The CDR3 runs to 17 residues. Trimming stripped 0 bases from V and 3 bases from J, with 14 bases between. Germline values: CDR1 KGHSH, CDR2 LQKENI. The entire variable domain, with the rest obtained from reference TRBV18 and TRBJ1-4, is as follows: NAGVMQNPRHLVRRRGQEARLRCSPMKGHSHVYWYRQLPEEGLKFMVYLQKENIIDESGMPKERFSAEFPKEGPSILRIQQVVRGDSAAYFCASSPPGRVAANEKLFFGSGTQLSVL.